The rows below give T cell receptor beta chains drawn from one sample of a study of T cell responses to AZD1222 COVID-19 vaccine. Repertoires were generated with immunoSEQ multiplex PCR, while TCRdb's copy carries only in-frame clones and drops some. The table records 90,000 to 120,000 clones, more than 70% of them present only once. The material sequenced was peripheral blood, taken on day 0 of AZD1222 vaccination. Receptor source: an adult in good health. Each CDR3 is given with its conserved first and last residue. Fields, in order: D gene, V gene, J gene, clone size, CDR3 DNA, CDR3 protein. A D gene is named only where the DNA matches it firmly. Expanded clones are given a class, and other clones once, few, many or no size at all.

D: .; V: TRBV3-1/TRBV3-2; J: TRBJ1-4; size: .; DNA: TGTGCCAGCAGCCAAGTGGGTCCCGGTCAGAAGTCGAAACTGTTTTTT; CDR3: CASSQVGPGQKSKLFF
D: .; V: TRBV27; J: TRBJ1-5; size: .; DNA: TGTGCCAGCAGGGCAGGAGATCAGCCCCAGCATTTT; CDR3: CASRAGDQPQHF
D: TRBD2; V: TRBV5-4; J: TRBJ2-7; size: once; DNA: TGTGCCAGCAGTAATGGACTAGCGGGACTCTCCTACGAGCAGTACTTC; CDR3: CASSNGLAGLSYEQYF
D: TRBD1; V: TRBV28; J: TRBJ2-5; size: few; DNA: TGTGCCAGCAGTTTAGTATCGACAGGGGGAGAGACCCAGTACTTC; CDR3: CASSLVSTGGETQYF
D: TRBD2; V: TRBV3-1/TRBV3-2; J: TRBJ2-1; size: .; DNA: TGTGCCAGCAGCCGAAGTTTAGCGGGGGCCTACAATGAGCAGTTCTTC; CDR3: CASSRSLAGAYNEQFF
D: .; V: TRBV28; J: TRBJ1-5; size: .; DNA: TGTGCCAGCAGTCCCGAAGGGAGAGGCAATCAGCCCCAGCATTTT; CDR3: CASSPEGRGNQPQHF
D: .; V: TRBV10-3; J: TRBJ1-2; size: .; DNA: TGTGCCATCAGTGGATCGGACAACTATGGCTACACCTTC; CDR3: CAISGSDNYGYTF
D: TRBD2; V: TRBV5-1; J: TRBJ2-1; size: .; DNA: TGCGCCAGCAGCCCATCCTCTAGCGGGAGGGCCAATGAGCAGTTCTTC; CDR3: CASSPSSSGRANEQFF
D: .; V: TRBV27; J: TRBJ2-1; size: .; DNA: TGTGCCAGCAGTCCCGGGATAACCAATAGGGATGAGCAGTTCTTC; CDR3: CASSPGITNRDEQFF
D: TRBD1; V: TRBV5-8; J: TRBJ1-1; size: .; DNA: TGTGCCAGCAGCTTGCAGGGGGCAGGAACTGAAGCTTTCTTT; CDR3: CASSLQGAGTEAFF
D: .; V: TRBV11-1; J: TRBJ1-1; size: .; DNA: TGTGCCAGCAGCCCTGACAGGAGGAACACTGAAGCTTTCTTT; CDR3: CASSPDRRNTEAFF
D: .; V: TRBV9; J: TRBJ1-5; size: .; DNA: TGTGCCAGCAGCGTAGAAGGGCAGACAAATCAGCCCCAGCATTTT; CDR3: CASSVEGQTNQPQHF
D: .; V: TRBV19; J: TRBJ1-4; size: few; DNA: TGTGCCAGTAGTACCCCCGGGGGAGCAGGAAAACTGTTTTTT; CDR3: CASSTPGGAGKLFF
D: .; V: TRBV28; J: TRBJ1-5; size: once; DNA: TGTGCCAGCAGTTTGGGGTGGAGCAATCAGCCCCAGCATTTT; CDR3: CASSLGWSNQPQHF
D: .; V: TRBV28; J: TRBJ1-1; size: .; DNA: TGTGCCAGCAGTTTCCGGGCCCTGAGGCGGGCTGAAGCTTTCTTT; CDR3: CASSFRALRRAEAFF
D: .; V: TRBV8-1; J: TRBJ2-6; size: few; DNA: TGTGGCAGTCAGACCAATGATAGCCACAAGTCGGGCCAACTCCTGACTTTC; CDR3: CGSQTNDSHKSGQLLTF
D: TRBD2; V: TRBV24-1; J: TRBJ2-1; size: .; DNA: TGTGCCACCAGTGACCGACTAGCGGGAACCTACAATGAGCAGTTCTTC; CDR3: CATSDRLAGTYNEQFF
D: .; V: TRBV6-2/TRBV6-3; J: TRBJ1-5; size: .; DNA: TGTGCCAGCAGCCCAGGACACGGAAATCAGCCCCAGCATTTT; CDR3: CASSPGHGNQPQHF
D: .; V: TRBV6-5; J: TRBJ2-1; size: .; DNA: TGTGCCAGCAGTTACTCCTCTGAGCAGTTCTTC; CDR3: CASSYSSEQFF
D: TRBD1; V: TRBV11-2; J: TRBJ2-3; size: .; DNA: TGTGCCAGCAGCTTCCGCCGGGACAGCATAACAGATACGCAGTATTTT; CDR3: CASSFRRDSITDTQYF
D: .; V: TRBV6-2/TRBV6-3; J: TRBJ2-4; size: .; DNA: TGTGCCAGCAGTTACGAAGGCAGACAGGTAGCCAAAAACATTCAGTACTTC; CDR3: CASSYEGRQVAKNIQYF
D: .; V: TRBV27; J: TRBJ1-2; size: .; DNA: TGTGCCAGCAGTTCCCGGGGAATCTATGGCTACACCTTC; CDR3: CASSSRGIYGYTF
D: .; V: TRBV29-1; J: TRBJ2-1; size: .; DNA: TGCAGCGTCACTGCGACAGTCTACAATGAGCAGTTCTTC; CDR3: CSVTATVYNEQFF
D: TRBD1; V: TRBV27; J: TRBJ1-6; size: .; DNA: TGTGCCAGCAGTCCCCGACAGGGGGCACCCCTCCACTTT; CDR3: CASSPRQGAPLHF
D: .; V: TRBV7-8; J: TRBJ2-1; size: once; DNA: TGTGCCAGCAGCTTTCGGGATCCCGGGATGAACAATGAGCAGTTCTTC; CDR3: CASSFRDPGMNNEQFF
D: .; V: TRBV5-6; J: TRBJ2-5; size: .; DNA: TGTGCCAGCAGCTTTCCCTTGCAGACCCAGTACTTC; CDR3: CASSFPLQTQYF
D: .; V: TRBV4-1; J: TRBJ1-2; size: .; DNA: TGCGCCAGCAGCCAAGAGCGGGGGAGTGACTATGGCTACACCTTC; CDR3: CASSQERGSDYGYTF
D: TRBD1; V: TRBV19; J: TRBJ1-1; size: .; DNA: TGTGCCAGTAGGACTAACCGGGACAGGGGGCGAGCTTTCTTT; CDR3: CASRTNRDRGRAFF
D: .; V: TRBV5-8; J: TRBJ2-1; size: .; DNA: TGTGCCAGCAGCTTTCCAAAACCCAGGGGCGCGTCCTACAATGAGCAGTTCTTC; CDR3: CASSFPKPRGASYNEQFF
D: .; V: TRBV2; J: TRBJ1-6; size: .; DNA: TGTGCCAGCAGTGAGGCGACATCTCTCGGATATTCACCCCTCCACTTT; CDR3: CASSEATSLGYSPLHF
D: .; V: TRBV18; J: TRBJ1-5; size: .; DNA: TGTGCCAGCTCACCATTTGGAGGGGATAGCAATCAGCCCCAGCATTTT; CDR3: CASSPFGGDSNQPQHF
D: .; V: TRBV14; J: TRBJ2-7; size: .; DNA: TGTGCCAGCAGTAACGGGAGAGGCCACGAGCAGTACTTC; CDR3: CASSNGRGHEQYF
D: TRBD2; V: TRBV5-1; J: TRBJ2-1; size: .; DNA: TGCGCCAGCAGCTTGATGGCGGGAGGGCCGTACAATGAGCAGTTCTTC; CDR3: CASSLMAGGPYNEQFF
D: .; V: TRBV21-1; J: TRBJ1-2; size: .; DNA: TGTGCCAGCAGCAAAGTTAGAATAGACACCTTAAACTATGGCTACACCTTC; CDR3: CASSKVRIDTLNYGYTF
D: TRBD1; V: TRBV5-1; J: TRBJ2-5; size: .; DNA: TGCGCCAGCAGCATAGCGGGACAGGGGGCGGAGACCCAGTACTTC; CDR3: CASSIAGQGAETQYF
D: TRBD1; V: TRBV6-2/TRBV6-3; J: TRBJ2-3; size: once; DNA: TGTGCCAGCAGTTCGGGACAGACGTTCACAGATACGCAGTATTTT; CDR3: CASSSGQTFTDTQYF
D: .; V: TRBV3-1/TRBV3-2; J: TRBJ1-1; size: .; DNA: TGTGCCAGCAGCCAGAGGGAGATGAACACTGAAGCTTTCTTT; CDR3: CASSQREMNTEAFF
D: .; V: TRBV7-2; J: TRBJ2-3; size: .; DNA: TGTGCCAGCAGCCTCCTTGGCAGGGCTAGCACAGATACGCAGTATTTT; CDR3: CASSLLGRASTDTQYF
D: TRBD2; V: TRBV5-4; J: TRBJ2-3; size: .; DNA: TGTGCCAGCAGCTCCCCTAGCGGGATAGGGGATACGCAGTATTTT; CDR3: CASSSPSGIGDTQYF
D: TRBD1; V: TRBV15; J: TRBJ2-7; size: .; DNA: TGTGCCACCAGCTTAGGACCGGGACAGGGAAACGAGCAGTACTTC; CDR3: CATSLGPGQGNEQYF
D: .; V: TRBV27; J: TRBJ1-1; size: .; DNA: TGTGCCAGCAGTGTAACGAACCCGGGGGCCCGAGCGGCTTTCTTT; CDR3: CASSVTNPGARAAFF
D: .; V: TRBV5-1; J: TRBJ2-1; size: .; DNA: TGCGCCAGCAGCTTGGAGAATGAGCAGTTCTTC; CDR3: CASSLENEQFF
D: .; V: TRBV10-3; J: TRBJ1-4; size: few; DNA: TGTGCCATCAGTGATCAGACTCATGAAAAACTGTTTTTT; CDR3: CAISDQTHEKLFF
D: .; V: TRBV21-1; J: TRBJ1-6; size: .; DNA: TGTGCCAGCAGTCTTGGTGTCACCCTCCACTTT; CDR3: CASSLGVTLHF
D: .; V: TRBV3-1/TRBV3-2; J: TRBJ1-4; size: .; DNA: TGTGCCAGCAGCCAGCGGGAATGGGAAAAACTGTTTTTT; CDR3: CASSQREWEKLFF
D: .; V: TRBV11-3; J: TRBJ2-5; size: .; DNA: TGTGCCAGCAGCTTAGGGTCCGGTGTTGAGACCCAGTACTTC; CDR3: CASSLGSGVETQYF